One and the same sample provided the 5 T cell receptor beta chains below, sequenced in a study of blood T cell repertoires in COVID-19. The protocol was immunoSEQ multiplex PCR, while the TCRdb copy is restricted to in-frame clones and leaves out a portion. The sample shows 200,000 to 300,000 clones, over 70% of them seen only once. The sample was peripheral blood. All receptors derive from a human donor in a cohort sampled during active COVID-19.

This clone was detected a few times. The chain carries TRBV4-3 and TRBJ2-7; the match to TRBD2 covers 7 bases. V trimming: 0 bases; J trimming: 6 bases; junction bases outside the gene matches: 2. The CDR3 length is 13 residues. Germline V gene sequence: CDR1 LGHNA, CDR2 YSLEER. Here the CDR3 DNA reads TGCGCCAGCAGCCAAGAGGGGGGGGGCGAGCAGTACTTC. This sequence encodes CASSQEGGGEQYF.

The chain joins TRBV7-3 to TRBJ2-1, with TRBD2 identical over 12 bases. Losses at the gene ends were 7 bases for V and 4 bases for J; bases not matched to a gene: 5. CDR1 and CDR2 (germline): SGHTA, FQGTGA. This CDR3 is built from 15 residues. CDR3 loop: CASTIGTSGYNEQFF. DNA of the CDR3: TGTGCCAGCACCATAGGGACTAGCGGGTACAATGAGCAGTTCTTC. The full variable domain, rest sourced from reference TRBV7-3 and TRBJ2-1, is GAGVSQTPSNKVTEKGKYVELRCDPISGHTALYWYRQSLGQGPEFLIYFQGTGAADDSGLPNDRFFAVRPEGSVSTLKIQRTERGDSAVYLCASTIGTSGYNEQFFGPGTRLTVL.

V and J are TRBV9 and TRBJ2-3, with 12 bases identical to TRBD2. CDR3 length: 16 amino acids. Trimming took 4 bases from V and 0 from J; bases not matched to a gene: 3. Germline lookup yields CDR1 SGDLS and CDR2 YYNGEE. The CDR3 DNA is TGTGCCAGCAGCAGAGGGACTAGCGGGAGCACAGATACGCAGTATTTT. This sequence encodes CASSRGTSGSTDTQYF.

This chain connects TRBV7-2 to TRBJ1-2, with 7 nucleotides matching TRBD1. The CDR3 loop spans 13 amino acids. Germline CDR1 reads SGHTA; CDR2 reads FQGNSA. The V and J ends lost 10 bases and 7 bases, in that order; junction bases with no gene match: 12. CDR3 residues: CATIRQGPVGYTF. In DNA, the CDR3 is TGTGCCACAATCAGACAGGGCCCTGTTGGCTACACCTTC.

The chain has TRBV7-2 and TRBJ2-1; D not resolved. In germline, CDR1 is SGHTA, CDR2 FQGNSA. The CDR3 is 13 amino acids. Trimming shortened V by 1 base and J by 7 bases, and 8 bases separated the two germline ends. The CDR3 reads CASSLVVLNEQFF. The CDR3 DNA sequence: TGTGCCAGCAGCTTAGTCGTTCTTAATGAGCAGTTCTTC.